The entry below describes one TCR beta chain. This entry is derived from a study of technical replicates of blood from a handful of donors. Germline lookup yields CDR1 MRHNA and CDR2 SNTAGT. The length of the CDR3 is 14 residues. V dropped 6 bases and J dropped 6; count of bases not matched to a gene: 10. Data came from immunoSEQ multiplex PCR; TCRdb stores just in-frame clones and leaves some out. The table includes 10,000 to 13,000 clones, approximately 94% detected once. This clonotype was obtained from a human donor in good health. This chain uses TRBV6-4 with TRBJ1-1; TRBD1 aligns across 7 bases. Sample: PBMCs. The CDR3 DNA reads as TGTGCCAGCAGCCAGGACAGGATATCTTCTGAAGCTTTCTTT. This codes for CASSQDRISSEAFF.